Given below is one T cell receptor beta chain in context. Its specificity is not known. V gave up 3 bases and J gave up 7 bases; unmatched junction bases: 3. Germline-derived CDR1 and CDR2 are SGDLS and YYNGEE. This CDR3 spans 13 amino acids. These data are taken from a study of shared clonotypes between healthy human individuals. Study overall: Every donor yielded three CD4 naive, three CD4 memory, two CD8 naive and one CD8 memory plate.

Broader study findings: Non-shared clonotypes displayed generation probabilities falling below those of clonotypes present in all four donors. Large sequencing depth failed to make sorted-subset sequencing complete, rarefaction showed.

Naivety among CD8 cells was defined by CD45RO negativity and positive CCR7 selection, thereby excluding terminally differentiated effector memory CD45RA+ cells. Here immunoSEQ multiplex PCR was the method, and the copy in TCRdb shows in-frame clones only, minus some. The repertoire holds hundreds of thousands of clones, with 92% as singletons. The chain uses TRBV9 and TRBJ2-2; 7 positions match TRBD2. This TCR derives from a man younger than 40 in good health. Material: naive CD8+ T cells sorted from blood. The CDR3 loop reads CASSASGVGELFF. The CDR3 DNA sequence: TGTGCCAGCAGCGCTAGCGGAGTCGGGGAGCTGTTTTTT.